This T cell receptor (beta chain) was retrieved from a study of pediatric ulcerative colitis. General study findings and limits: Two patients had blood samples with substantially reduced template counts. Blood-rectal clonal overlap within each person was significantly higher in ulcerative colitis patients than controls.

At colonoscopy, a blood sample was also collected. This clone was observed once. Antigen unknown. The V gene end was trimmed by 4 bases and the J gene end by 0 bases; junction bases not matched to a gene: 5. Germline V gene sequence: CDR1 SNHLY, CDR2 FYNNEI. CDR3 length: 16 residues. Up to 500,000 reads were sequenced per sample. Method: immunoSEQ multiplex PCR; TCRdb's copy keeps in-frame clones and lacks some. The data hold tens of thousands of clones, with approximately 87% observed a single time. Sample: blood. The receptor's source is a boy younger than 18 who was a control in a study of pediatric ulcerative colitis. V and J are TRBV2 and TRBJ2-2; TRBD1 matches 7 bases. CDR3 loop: CASSGQGPTNTGELFF. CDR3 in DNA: TGTGCCAGCAGTGGACAGGGCCCGACGAACACCGGGGAGCTGTTTTTT.